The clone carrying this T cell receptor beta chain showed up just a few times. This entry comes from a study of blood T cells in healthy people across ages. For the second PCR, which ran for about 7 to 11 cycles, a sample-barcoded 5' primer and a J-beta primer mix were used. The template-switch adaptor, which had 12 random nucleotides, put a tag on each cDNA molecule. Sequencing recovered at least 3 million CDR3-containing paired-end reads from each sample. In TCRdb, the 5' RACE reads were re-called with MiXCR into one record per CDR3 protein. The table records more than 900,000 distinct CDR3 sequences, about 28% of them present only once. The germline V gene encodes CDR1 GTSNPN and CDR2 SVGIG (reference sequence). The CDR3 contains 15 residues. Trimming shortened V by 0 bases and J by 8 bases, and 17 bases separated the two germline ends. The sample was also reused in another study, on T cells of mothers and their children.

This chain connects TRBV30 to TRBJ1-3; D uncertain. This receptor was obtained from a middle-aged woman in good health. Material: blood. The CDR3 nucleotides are TGTGCCTGGAGTGTACGCAGAAGCGGAATAGACACCATATATTTT. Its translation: CAWSVRRSGIDTIYF.